The TCR beta chain described here comes from a study of shared clonotypes between healthy human individuals. Across the study: Sampling drew on donors who were a couple of women and a few men aged 18 to 49. General study findings and limits: Across a handful of donors, naive CD4 shared 4.5% to 6%, naive CD8 over 3%, memory CD4 roughly 2.4%, memory CD8 more than 0.35%.

To note about this clone: Antigen: not known.

The germline V and J ends were trimmed by 0 bases and 7 bases, with 4 bases remaining between them. CDR3 length: 13 residues. Germline V gives CDR1 SGHDN, CDR2 FVKESK. The sorted-subset replicate PCRs were given 200 ng DNA, which is tens of thousands of T cell genomes. Sequencing was performed with immunoSEQ multiplex PCR; in TCRdb, only in-frame clones are kept and a portion is missing. Among more than 2,000,000 clones, approximately 94% were seen once, and the ten largest hold around 0.14%. The source is a man aged 18 to 29 in good health. Sequenced sample: naive CD4+ T cells sorted from blood. Noted subset: CD45RA+ positively selected. The rearrangement uses TRBV14 and TRBJ1-6, with no clear D. CDR3 sequence: CASSQEWNSPLHF. The CDR3 bases are TGTGCCAGCAGCCAAGAGTGGAATTCACCCCTCCACTTT.